One and the same sample provided the 7 T cell receptor beta chains below, sequenced in a study of T cells in localized non-small cell lung cancer. Repertoires were generated with immunoSEQ multiplex PCR, while TCRdb's copy carries only in-frame clones and drops some. The repertoire has about 28,000 clones, approximately 86% of them found once; the top ten carry 6% to 7%. Specimen: peripheral blood, collected before any cancer treatment. These receptors originate from a male donor older than 55 with stage I lung adenocarcinoma.

V usage is TRBV6-5 and J usage is TRBJ1-1; 9 nucleotides agree with TRBD1. Germline CDR1 and CDR2: MNHEY and SVGAGI. This CDR3 has 15 residues. V was pared by 5 bases and J by 4 bases, with 8 bases of the junction left unmatched. The CDR3 loop reads CASSRTTGGVTEAFF. As DNA, the CDR3 is TGTGCCAGCAGTCGAACGACAGGGGGAGTCACTGAAGCTTTCTTT.

This chain connects TRBV7-2 to TRBJ1-6; D is uncertain. This CDR3 contains 15 residues. Germline CDR1 SGHTA, CDR2 FQGNSA. Trimming left V 6 bases short and J 8 bases short, with 17 bases between. DNA for the CDR3: TGTGCCAGCAGGGAGGTGACGGGCCCCTATTCACCCCTCCACTTT. As protein: CASREVTGPYSPLHF.

This rearrangement joins TRBV7-2 to TRBJ1-2; 9 bases line up with TRBD1. This CDR3 comprises 14 residues. The V segment lost 4 bases and the J segment 4 bases; nucleotides outside the gene matches: 4. Per germline, CDR1 SGHTA and CDR2 FQGNSA. The chain's CDR3 is CASSSGQGLYGYTF. CDR3 bases: TGTGCCAGCAGCTCGGGACAGGGCCTCTATGGCTACACCTTC.

The V and J genes are TRBV2 and TRBJ1-4; no definite D call. V was cut by 7 bases and J by 8 bases, with 17 bases left in between. The CDR3 is 14 residues long. Germline V CDR1 and CDR2: SNHLY, FYNNEI. CDR3 sequence reads: CASTWTQAAEKLFF. Here the CDR3 DNA reads TGTGCCAGCACCTGGACCCAGGCGGCCGAAAAACTGTTTTTT.

The chain is built from TRBV6-5 and TRBJ1-2, with 8 nucleotides matching TRBD1. The germline V gene has CDR1 MNHEY and CDR2 SVGAGI. This CDR3 comprises 14 residues. The V segment lost 5 bases and the J segment 4 bases; nucleotides outside the gene matches: 6. The CDR3: CASSGQGIGYGYTF. The CDR3 DNA is TGTGCCAGCAGTGGACAGGGAATCGGCTATGGCTACACCTTC.

This chain connects TRBV19 to TRBJ2-5; D is tentatively TRBD1 or TRBD2 (6 bases each). Trimming pared 2 bases from V and 4 bases from J, leaving 14 bases between. This CDR3 is built from 15 residues. Per germline, CDR1 LNHDA and CDR2 SQIVND (reference sequence). The DNA for the CDR3 is TGTGCCAGTAGTATATGGGGGGCTGGGCGAGAGACCCAGTACTTC. It yields the protein CASSIWGAGRETQYF.

The chain has TRBV6-4 and TRBJ1-1, with 11 bases identical to TRBD1. The germline V gene encodes CDR1 MRHNA and CDR2 SNTAGT. The CDR3 has 16 residues. V was clipped by 0 bases and J by 7 bases; unmatched bases: 7. CDR3 bases: TGTGCCAGCAGTGACTCAGGGGGACAGGGGGTTGGTGAAGCTTTCTTT. Translation gives CASSDSGGQGVGEAFF.